This record covers a single TCR beta chain. This specimen belongs to a study of graft-versus-host responses after intestinal transplantation. The protocol was immunoSEQ multiplex PCR, while the TCRdb copy is restricted to in-frame clones and leaves out a portion. The data contain nearly 45,000 clones, roughly 91% of them singletons. From germline, CDR1 is KGHSH and CDR2 LQKENI. Trimming removed 0 bases from V and 4 bases from J, with 4 bases in between. The CDR3 has 13 residues. This chain uses TRBV18 with TRBJ1-5; D gene uncertain. The sequencing here drew on PBMCs, taken 524 days after transplant. The sequence derives from a human patient who received an intestinal transplant, so some T cells may come from the graft donor. DNA for the CDR3: TGTGCCAGCTCACCACCGGGGAATCAGCCCCAGCATTTT. Translation gives CASSPPGNQPQHF.